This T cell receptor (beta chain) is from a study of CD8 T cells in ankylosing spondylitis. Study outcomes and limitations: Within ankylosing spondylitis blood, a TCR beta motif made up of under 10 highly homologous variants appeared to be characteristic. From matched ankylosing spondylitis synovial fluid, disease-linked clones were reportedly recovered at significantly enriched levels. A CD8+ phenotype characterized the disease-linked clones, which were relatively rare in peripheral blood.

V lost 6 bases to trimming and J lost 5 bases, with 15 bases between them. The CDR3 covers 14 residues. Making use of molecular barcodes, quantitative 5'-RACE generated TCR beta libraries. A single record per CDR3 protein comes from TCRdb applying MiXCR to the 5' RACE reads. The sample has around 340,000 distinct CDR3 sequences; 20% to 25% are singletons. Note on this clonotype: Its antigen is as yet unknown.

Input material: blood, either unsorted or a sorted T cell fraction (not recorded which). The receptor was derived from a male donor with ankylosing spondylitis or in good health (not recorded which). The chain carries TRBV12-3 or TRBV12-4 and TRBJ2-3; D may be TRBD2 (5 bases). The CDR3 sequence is CASSSLRGVDTQYF. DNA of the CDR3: TGTGCCAGCAGCTCTCTCCGGGGAGTAGATACGCAGTATTTT.